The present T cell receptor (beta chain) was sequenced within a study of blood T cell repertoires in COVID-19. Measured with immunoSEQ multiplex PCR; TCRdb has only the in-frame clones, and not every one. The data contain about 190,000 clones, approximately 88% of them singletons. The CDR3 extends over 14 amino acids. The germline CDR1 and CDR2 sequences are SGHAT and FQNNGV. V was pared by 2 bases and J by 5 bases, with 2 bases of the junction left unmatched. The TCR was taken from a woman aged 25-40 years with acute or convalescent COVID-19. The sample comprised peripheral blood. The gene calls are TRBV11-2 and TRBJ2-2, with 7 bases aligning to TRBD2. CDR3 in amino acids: CASSLRRGTGELFF. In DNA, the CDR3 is TGTGCCAGCAGCTTAAGGCGGGGGACCGGGGAGCTGTTTTTT.